Shown below are 27 T cell receptor beta chains from a single sample sequenced in a study of early stage breast cancer tumors. TCRdb keeps only in-frame clones here, not all; method: immunoSEQ multiplex PCR. Found here are 50,000 to 65,000 clones, around 80% of them singletons; the top ten hold around 3.2%. Sequencing was performed on blood. The receptor set was obtained from a person aged 25 to 39 with breast cancer.

The genes are TRBV11-2 and TRBJ2-4; unclear D gene. The germline V gene has CDR1 SGHAT and CDR2 FQNNGV. This CDR3 is 13 amino acids long. Between the trimmed V and J ends, which lost 6 bases and 1 base, there was a span of 7 bases. In DNA form, the CDR3 reads TGTGCCAGCAGAGGGAATGCCAAAAACATTCAGTACTTC. Its translation is CASRGNAKNIQYF.

The rearrangement uses TRBV18 and TRBJ2-7; TRBD1 agrees at 10 bases. From germline, CDR1 is KGHSH and CDR2 LQKENI. The CDR3 contains 13 residues. V trimming: 3 bases; J trimming: 5 bases; junction bases outside the gene matches: 1. The DNA for the CDR3 is TGTGCCAGCTCACCTGGGACAGGGGACGAGCAGTACTTC. Protein product: CASSPGTGDEQYF.

This rearrangement joins TRBV7-8 to TRBJ1-3; TRBD1 matches at 7 bases. The CDR3 runs to 14 residues. The V and J ends lost 5 bases and 2 bases, in that order; junction bases with no gene match: 3. In germline, CDR1 is SGHVS, CDR2 FQNEAQ. This CDR3 reads CASSVDRAGNTIYF. DNA of the CDR3: TGTGCCAGCAGCGTCGACAGGGCTGGAAACACCATATATTTT.

This clone turned up a few times. The chain is built from TRBV7-9 and TRBJ2-4, with D perhaps matching TRBD1 or TRBD2 (5 bases each). The CDR3 length is 12 residues. V shed 6 bases and J shed 10 bases, with 13 bases lying between them. Germline CDR1 and CDR2: SEHNR and FQNEAQ (reference sequence). The CDR3 loop reads CASSRDRWIQYF. CDR3 bases: TGTGCCAGCAGTCGGGACCGGTGGATTCAGTACTTC.

The chain links TRBV7-9 to TRBJ2-1; no clear D gene. Germline V gene lookup returns CDR1 SEHNR and CDR2 FQNEAQ (reference sequence). Trimming cost V 6 bases and J 3 bases, with 15 bases left between them. This CDR3 region has 15 residues. Written as DNA, the CDR3 is TGTGCCAGCAGGAGAAATGCCCCAGACTACAATGAGCAGTTCTTC. It yields the protein CASRRNAPDYNEQFF.

This rearrangement joins TRBV7-9 to TRBJ2-7; D is ambiguous. This CDR3 contains 14 residues. The germline gives CDR1 SEHNR, CDR2 FQNEAQ (reference sequence). Trimming cost V 5 bases and J 6 bases, with 17 bases left between them. CDR3 sequence reads: CASSPKGHKGEQYF. CDR3 coding DNA: TGTGCCAGCAGCCCTAAGGGCCATAAGGGCGAGCAGTACTTC.

This clone was observed once. The V and J genes are TRBV7-9 and TRBJ1-1; TRBD1 is a possible D gene (5 bases). Germline loops: CDR1 SEHNR, CDR2 FQNEAQ (reference sequence). Trimming took 3 bases from V and 4 from J, leaving 12 bases between them. The CDR3 runs 14 residues. CDR3 nucleotides: TGTGCCAGCAGCTTGGGGGGTTTGACCACTGAAGCTTTCTTT. Its translation: CASSLGGLTTEAFF.

The chain uses TRBV5-6 and TRBJ1-4, with D possibly TRBD1 on 5 matching bases. The germline V gene has CDR1 SGHDT and CDR2 YYEEEE. The CDR3 totals 15 residues. V lost 0 bases to trimming and J lost 7 bases, with 13 bases between them. The CDR3 nucleotides read TGTGCCAGCAGCTTGGATGGCAGGGCGGGTGAAAAACTGTTTTTT. This encodes CASSLDGRAGEKLFF.

The genes are TRBV6-1 and TRBJ2-7; no firm D call. Germline V gene data show CDR1 as MNHNS and CDR2 as SASEGT. V was shortened by 1 base and J by 2 bases, with 9 bases between the two germline ends. CDR3 length: 14 amino acids. CDR3: CASSEGSATYEQYF. The DNA for the CDR3 is TGTGCCAGCAGTGAAGGTTCAGCAACCTACGAGCAGTACTTC.

The rearrangement joins TRBV7-9 to TRBJ2-7; tentatively, D is TRBD1 (6 bases). The CDR3 totals 14 residues. Trimming shortened V by 5 bases and J by 9 bases, and 20 bases separated the two germline ends. Germline V gene sequence: CDR1 SEHNR, CDR2 FQNEAQ (reference sequence). In DNA form, the CDR3 reads TGTGCCAGCAGCCCGGGACAAATCGAGGTCTCGCAGTACTTC. Protein product: CASSPGQIEVSQYF.

The chain employs TRBV6-5 and TRBJ2-7; either TRBD1 or TRBD2 may fit D (5 bases each). This CDR3 is 15 amino acids long. V was pared by 2 bases and J by 6 bases, with 17 bases between. Germline loops: CDR1 MNHEY, CDR2 SVGAGI. CDR3 sequence reads: CASSYRGVFLGEQYF. CDR3 nucleotide sequence: TGTGCCAGCAGTTACAGGGGAGTATTCCTTGGCGAGCAGTACTTC.

This chain links TRBV7-6 with TRBJ1-1; D gene unclear. This CDR3 is 12 amino acids long. V was shortened by 3 bases and J by 7 bases, with 9 bases between the two germline ends. The germline gives CDR1 SGHVS, CDR2 FNYEAQ. CDR3 bases: TGTGCCAGCAGCTTCTCCCCGGGTGAAGCTTTCTTT. Residues: CASSFSPGEAFF. The whole variable domain, filled in from reference TRBV7-6 and TRBJ1-1, reads GAGVSQSPRYKVTKRGQDVALRCDPISGHVSLYWYRQALGQGPEFLTYFNYEAQQDKSGLPNDRFSAERPEGSISTLTIQRTEQRDSAMYRCASSFSPGEAFFGQGTRLTVV.

The rearrangement joins TRBV18 to TRBJ1-1; TRBD1 matches 7 bases. The CDR3 is made up of 17 amino acids. The ends lost 3 bases at V and 5 bases at J; junction bases unmatched: 15. Germline V gene data show CDR1 as KGHSH and CDR2 as LQKENI. CDR3 sequence: CASSPWGTGAGGTEAFF. The CDR3, as DNA: TGTGCCAGCTCACCCTGGGGAACAGGGGCCGGGGGGACTGAAGCTTTCTTT.

The genes are TRBV30 and TRBJ1-4, with D possibly TRBD1 on 6 matching bases. CDR3 length: 15 residues. Trimming left V 4 bases short and J 4 bases short, with 16 bases between. Per the germline V gene, CDR1 is GTSNPN and CDR2 is SVGIG (reference sequence). The CDR3 coding sequence is TGTGCCTGGACTAAAGACCGGGGGCTTAATGAAAAACTGTTTTTT. This translates into CAWTKDRGLNEKLFF.

This chain's CDR3 is CATRWGLMNTEAFF. The CDR3 DNA follows: TGTGCCACCCGTTGGGGGCTCATGAACACTGAAGCTTTCTTT. The rearrangement joins TRBV19 to TRBJ1-1; D perhaps matches TRBD1 (6 bases). The CDR3 has 14 amino acids. Between the trimmed V and J ends, which lost 10 bases and 0 bases, there was a span of 15 bases. CDR1 and CDR2 from the germline V gene are LNHDA and SQIVND (reference sequence). Drawing the rest from reference TRBV19 and TRBJ1-1, the complete variable domain is DGGITQSPKYLFRKEGQNVTLSCEQNLNHDAMYWYRQDPGQGLRLIYYSQIVNDFQKGDIAEGYSVSREKKESFPLTVTSAQKNPTAFYLCATRWGLMNTEAFFGQGTRLTVV.

This clone was picked up a small number of times. The rearrangement uses TRBV18 and TRBJ1-1; D unclear. The V and J ends lost 1 base and 3 bases respectively, with 3 bases between them. The CDR3 totals 12 residues. CDR1 and CDR2 from the germline V gene are KGHSH and LQKENI. CDR3 sequence reads: CASSPRHTEAFF. CDR3 nucleotide sequence: TGTGCCAGCTCACCACGCCACACTGAAGCTTTCTTT.

This clone was seen more than once but under ten times. CDR3 loop: CASSPSPDYGYTF. DNA of the CDR3: TGTGCCAGCAGCCCTTCCCCGGACTATGGCTACACCTTC. The genes are TRBV7-9 and TRBJ1-2; D gene uncertain. The V gene lost 5 bases and the J gene lost 3 bases, with 10 bases spanning the gap. The CDR3 sequence is 13 residues long. Per germline, CDR1 SEHNR and CDR2 FQNEAQ (reference sequence).

The chain has TRBV12-5 and TRBJ2-1; the D is unclear. V was pared by 1 base and J by 8 bases, with 3 bases between. Germline loops: CDR1 LGHNT, CDR2 FRNRAP. This CDR3 region has 11 residues. CDR3 amino acids: CASGLGDEQFF. As DNA, the CDR3 is TGTGCTAGTGGTTTGGGCGATGAGCAGTTCTTC.

The chain employs TRBV7-9 and TRBJ1-1; the match to TRBD1 covers 9 bases. Trimming cost V 5 bases and J 5 bases; bases outside gene matches: 6. The CDR3 contains 14 residues. The germline CDR1 and CDR2 sequences are SEHNR and FQNEAQ (reference sequence). The CDR3, as DNA: TGTGCCAGCAGCACAGGGGGCAGGGGGACTGAAGCTTTCTTT. This gives the protein CASSTGGRGTEAFF.

The chain has TRBV27 and TRBJ2-7; D remains ambiguous. The V end was cut by 7 bases, the J end by 7 bases, with 11 bases between. Germline V gives CDR1 MNHEY, CDR2 SMNVEV (reference sequence). This CDR3 is 11 amino acids long. This CDR3 reads CASKPSREQYF. The CDR3 coding sequence is TGTGCCAGCAAACCAAGTCGGGAGCAGTACTTC.

This chain uses TRBV5-6 with TRBJ2-7; 9 nucleotides align to TRBD2. Germline trimming cut 0 bases from V and 5 bases from J; bases unmatched to any gene: 9. The CDR3 has 16 residues. Germline V CDR1 and CDR2: SGHDT, YYEEEE. CDR3 loop: CASSLVGGRAFNEQYF. CDR3 nucleotide sequence: TGTGCCAGCAGCTTGGTTGGCGGGAGGGCTTTCAACGAGCAGTACTTC.

This clone is judged medium-sized (0.01 to 0.1%). This sample includes further DNA sequences coding for the same CDR3. This chain links TRBV5-1 with TRBJ2-5; D remains ambiguous. This CDR3 region has 11 residues. Between the trimmed V and J ends, which lost 2 bases and 5 bases, there was a span of 4 bases. Germline values: CDR1 SGHRS, CDR2 YFSETQ. CDR3 bases: TGCGCCAGCAGCTTAGAGGAGACCCAGTACTTC. Protein: CASSLEETQYF.

The CDR3 reads CASSISPGLAGSSYEQYF. CDR3 coding DNA: TGTGCCAGTAGTATCTCCCCGGGACTAGCGGGGAGCTCCTACGAGCAGTACTTC. The chain combines TRBV19 with TRBJ2-7; 13 nucleotides line up with TRBD2. CDR1 and CDR2 (germline): LNHDA, SQIVND (reference sequence). The trim removed 3 bases at V and 0 bases at J, leaving 8 bases unmatched. The CDR3 is made up of 18 amino acids. The full variable domain, rest sourced from reference TRBV19 and TRBJ2-7, is DGGITQSPKYLFRKEGQNVTLSCEQNLNHDAMYWYRQDPGQGLRLIYYSQIVNDFQKGDIAEGYSVSREKKESFPLTVTSAQKNPTAFYLCASSISPGLAGSSYEQYFGPGTRLTVT.

The CDR3 DNA follows: TGTGCCAGCAGCGGGACTAGCGGGAGGGGTTGGACCGGGGAGCTGTTTTTT. Protein: CASSGTSGRGWTGELFF. V and J are TRBV2 and TRBJ2-2; 16 nucleotides agree with TRBD2. With V trimmed by 6 bases and J by 5 bases, 6 bases remained unmatched. Germline assignment: CDR1 SNHLY and CDR2 FYNNEI. The CDR3 sequence is 17 residues long. Drawing the rest from reference TRBV2 and TRBJ2-2, the complete variable domain is EPEVTQTPSHQVTQMGQEVILRCVPISNHLYFYWYRQILGQKVEFLVSFYNNEISEKSEIFDDQFSVERPDGSNFTLKIRSTKLEDSAMYFCASSGTSGRGWTGELFFGEGSRLTVL.

The CDR3 nucleotides read TGTGCCAGCAGCTCAAGGACTAGCGGGTTCTCCTACAATGAGCAGTTCTTC. Translated: CASSSRTSGFSYNEQFF. The V and J genes are TRBV13 and TRBJ2-1, with 11 bases fitting TRBD2. The ends lost 4 bases at V and 0 bases at J; junction bases unmatched: 5. Germline CDR1 is PRHDT and CDR2 is FYEKMQ (reference sequence). The CDR3 is 17 amino acids.

The chain links TRBV7-2 to TRBJ1-2; TRBD1 matches 7 bases. After removal of 6 bases from V and 1 base from J, the junction contained 5 bases not matched to a gene. The V gene's germline CDR1 is SGHTA and CDR2 FQGNSA. The CDR3 contains 14 residues. CDR3 nucleotide sequence: TGTGCCAGCAGGGGACAGCGGATTAACTATGGCTACACCTTC. Translating it yields CASRGQRINYGYTF.

The V and J genes are TRBV7-9 and TRBJ1-1; 8 nucleotides align to TRBD1. The CDR3 spans 15 residues. Germline CDR1 reads SEHNR; CDR2 reads FQNEAQ (reference sequence). Losses at the gene ends were 5 bases for V and 0 bases for J; bases not matched to a gene: 5. The DNA of the CDR3 is TGTGCCAGCAGCGTAGGACAGGGAATGAACACTGAAGCTTTCTTT. Amino acids: CASSVGQGMNTEAFF.